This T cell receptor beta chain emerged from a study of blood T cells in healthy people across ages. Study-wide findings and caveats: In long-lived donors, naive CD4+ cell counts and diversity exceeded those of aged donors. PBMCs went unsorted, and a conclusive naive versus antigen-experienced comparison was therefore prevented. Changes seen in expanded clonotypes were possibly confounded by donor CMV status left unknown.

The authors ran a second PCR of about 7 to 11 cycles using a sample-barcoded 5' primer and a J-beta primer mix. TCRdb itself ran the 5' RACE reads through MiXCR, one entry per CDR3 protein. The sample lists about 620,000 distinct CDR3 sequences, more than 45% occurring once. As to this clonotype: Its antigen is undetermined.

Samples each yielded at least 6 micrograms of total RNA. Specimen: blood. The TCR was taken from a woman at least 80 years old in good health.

The CDR3 here is CSAYNPAEQGQQYF. CDR3 sequence (DNA): TGCAGTGCTTACAATCCCGCAGAACAGGGCCAGCAGTACTTC. The chain uses TRBV20-1 and TRBJ2-7; a possible D gene is TRBD1 (6 bases). The V gene lost 5 bases and the J gene lost 8 bases, with 22 bases spanning the gap. Germline V gene lookup returns CDR1 DFQATT and CDR2 SNEGSKA (reference sequence). The CDR3 contains 14 residues.